This TCR beta chain was sequenced during a study of cytomegalovirus exposure and HLA in healthy donors. Overall study: Genetic ancestry analysis placed about 76% of the 398 donors that were genotyped in the Caucasian-associated cluster. General study points: Exclusion applied to some V segments, including TRBV6-2 and TRBV6-3, as they were indistinguishable.

V dropped 8 bases and J dropped 2 bases, with 14 bases sitting between them. The CDR3 is 14 residues long. CDR1 and CDR2 from the germline V gene are MDHEN and SYDVKM. With 60 Vbeta and 13 Jbeta primers, the PCR was carried out. Only in-frame clones appear in the TCRdb table, and some are missing; sequencing was by immunoSEQ multiplex PCR. The table shows some 150,000 clones, with approximately 87% occurring only once. Worth noting for this clone: Its target is unknown.

The origin of this receptor is a woman aged 25 to 39 in good health and CMV-seronegative. The rearrangement joins TRBV28 to TRBJ2-3, with a tentative D call TRBD2 (6 bases). Material: PBMCs. DNA of the CDR3: TGTGCCAGCGGGTGGGGGGACCACACAGATACGCAGTATTTT. This codes for CASGWGDHTDTQYF.